A selection of T cell receptor beta chains follows, all from one sample in a study of blood T cell repertoires in COVID-19. Data came from immunoSEQ multiplex PCR; TCRdb stores just in-frame clones and leaves some out. The data hold more than 200,000 clones, with approximately 90% observed a single time. Input material: peripheral blood. The receptors come from a man between 65 and 85 years old with acute or convalescent COVID-19. Both conserved end residues are part of each CDR3. The order of the fields is J gene, D gene, V gene, clone size, CDR3 DNA, CDR3 protein. D genes are given only for firm matches. Part of the rows lack a size; the others show once, few, many or a class for expanded clones.

TRBJ2-7,TRBD1,TRBV16,.,TGTGCCAGCAGCCAATTCTCGCAGGGGGCCTACGAGCAGTACTTC,CASSQFSQGAYEQYF
TRBJ2-1,TRBD1,TRBV14,.,TGTGCCAGCAGCCCACAGGGGTATGAGCAGTTCTTC,CASSPQGYEQFF
TRBJ1-6,TRBD1,TRBV5-1,.,TGCGCCAGCAGCCCGGCCGGGACAGGGGTTCAACCCCTCCACTTT,CASSPAGTGVQPLHF
TRBJ1-1,TRBD1,TRBV18,.,TGTGCCAGCTCACCGCATGGACAGGGGAACACTGAAGCTTTCTTT,CASSPHGQGNTEAFF
TRBJ2-7,.,TRBV29-1,.,TGCAGCGTTGGAACGCTAGACGAGCAGTACTTC,CSVGTLDEQYF
TRBJ2-3,.,TRBV9,.,TGTGCCAGCAGCGCCCAGGTGGATACGCAGTATTTT,CASSAQVDTQYF
TRBJ1-5,TRBD1,TRBV7-2,.,TGTGCCAGCAGCCTCCCGACAGGGGCACGTAATCAGCCCCAGCATTTT,CASSLPTGARNQPQHF
TRBJ2-3,TRBD2,TRBV10-1,few,TGCGCCAGCAGTGGGATTTTAGCGGGAGGGACAGATACGCAGTATTTT,CASSGILAGGTDTQYF
TRBJ2-2,.,TRBV5-1,.,TGCGCCAGCAGCTTTCCGGCCGGAGTTGGCGGGGAGCTGTTTTTT,CASSFPAGVGGELFF
TRBJ2-5,.,TRBV5-4,.,TGTGCCAGTACCGGACGAAGGGGGGGCGCCCTGACGGAAGAGACCCAGTACTTC,CASTGRRGGALTEETQYF
TRBJ1-1,.,TRBV6-1,few,TGTGCCAGCAGTGAATACTTGAACACTGAAGCTTTCTTT,CASSEYLNTEAFF
TRBJ2-1,.,TRBV7-9,few,TGTGCCAGCAGCTTAGGACATAACTCCTACAATGAGCAGTTCTTC,CASSLGHNSYNEQFF
TRBJ1-1,TRBD1,TRBV7-9,.,TGTGCCAGCAGCGTCCCAGGGGGGACAAACACTGAAGCTTTCTTT,CASSVPGGTNTEAFF
TRBJ1-1,.,TRBV5-1,.,TGCGCCAGCAGCTTAGCCTATATGAACACTGAAGCTTTCTTT,CASSLAYMNTEAFF
TRBJ2-5,.,TRBV24-1,.,TGTGCCACCAGTGATCAGGGTGCGGAGACCCAGTACTTC,CATSDQGAETQYF